This section outlines one T cell receptor beta chain sequence together with its context. Its specificity is unknown. The sample is drawn from a study of chemoradiotherapy in HPV16-positive cancers. Method: immunoSEQ multiplex PCR; TCRdb's copy keeps in-frame clones and lacks some. Of over 10,000 clones detected, approximately 80% appear once; the ten largest clones hold 1.4%. Germline loops: CDR1 SGHNT, CDR2 YYREEE (reference sequence). Trimming took 5 bases from V and 5 from J; bases not matched to a gene: 8. The CDR3 has 14 amino acids. General observations from the study: Only a couple of HPV16-positive patients supplied the functional HPV-specificity definition. Better recurrence-free survival went with HPV-responsive T-cell expansion in HPV16-positive patients. Candidate HPV-specific clones and E7-related TCR motifs grew in tumor during treatment.

The chain combines TRBV5-4 with TRBJ2-3; the match to TRBD1 covers 7 bases. This clonotype was sampled from a human donor with HPV-associated anogenital cancer. The sample was gathered from a patient who underwent chemoradiotherapy. The CDR3 nucleotides read TGTGCCAGCAGTCAAACAGGGGTCGGAGATACGCAGTATTTT. Amino acids: CASSQTGVGDTQYF.